These 10 T cell receptor beta chains came from one sample sequenced in a study of neurological immune-mediated disorders. Each CDR3 protein gets one entry after TCRdb re-called the 5' RACE reads with MiXCR. Among 39,000 or so distinct CDR3 sequences listed, 2.5% were seen once. Sequenced material: PBMCs. The receptors were sampled from a man under 40 with multiple sclerosis.

This clonotype was counted at least ten times. This chain uses TRBV12-3 or TRBV12-4 with TRBJ2-5; perhaps TRBD1 as D (5 bases). The length of the CDR3 is 15 residues. V was clipped by 2 bases and J by 3 bases, with 13 bases between them. CDR3 amino acids: CASSLRGAGKETQYF. The DNA of the CDR3 is TGTGCCAGCAGTTTAAGGGGCGCTGGCAAAGAGACCCAGTACTTC.

In its sample, this clonotype was seen a few times. The chain carries TRBV20-1 and TRBJ2-7; no clear D. Trimming took off 1 base at V and 3 bases at J, with 10 bases between the two ends. The CDR3 length is 13 residues. In germline, CDR1 is DFQATT, CDR2 SNEGSKA (reference sequence). The CDR3 DNA sequence: TGCAGTGCTAGAGCGACCGTGGACTACGAGCAGTACTTC. This gives the protein CSARATVDYEQYF.

This clonotype was detected ten times or more. The chain carries TRBV5-1 and TRBJ1-1; TRBD1 matches at 7 bases. Trimming at V came to 4 bases and at J to 1 base, leaving 4 bases not matched to a gene. Germline CDR1 and CDR2: SGHRS and YFSETQ. CDR3 length: 14 amino acids. CDR3 sequence reads: CASSLGTANTEAFF. CDR3 nucleotides: TGCGCCAGCAGCCTCGGGACAGCGAACACTGAAGCTTTCTTT.

At least ten counts were recorded for this clonotype. V usage is TRBV6-2 or TRBV6-3 and J usage is TRBJ2-2, with 8 bases that match TRBD1. With V trimmed by 8 bases and J by 6 bases, 5 bases remained unmatched. This CDR3 contains 13 residues. Germline loops: CDR1 MNHEY, CDR2 SVGEGT. This CDR3 is CASGQGIAGELFF. CDR3 sequence (DNA): TGTGCCAGCGGACAGGGAATAGCCGGGGAGCTGTTTTTT.

There are many counts of this clonotype. The chain couples TRBV6-2 or TRBV6-3 to TRBJ1-1, with D possibly matching TRBD1 (6 bases). V was pared by 6 bases and J by 1 base, with 12 bases between. The CDR3 is made up of 14 amino acids. The V gene's germline CDR1 is MNHEY and CDR2 SVGEGT. CDR3 loop: CASSLQGENTEAFF. The CDR3 DNA reads as TGTGCCAGCAGCCTACAGGGAGAGAACACTGAAGCTTTCTTT.

The V and J genes are TRBV20-1 and TRBJ2-1, with 10 positions matching TRBD1. V was pared by 1 base and J by 14 bases, with 8 bases of the junction left unmatched. The CDR3 is made up of 13 amino acids. From germline, CDR1 is DFQATT and CDR2 SNEGSKA (reference sequence). The DNA for the CDR3 is TGCAGTGCTAGAGTTGACGACAGGGGGCGTGAGTTCTTC. Residues: CSARVDDRGREFF.

The rearrangement uses TRBV10-3 and TRBJ1-3; a possible D gene is TRBD1 (5 bases). Per the germline V gene, CDR1 is ENHRY and CDR2 is SYGVKD. The V gene lost 5 bases and the J gene lost 1 base, with 12 bases spanning the gap. The CDR3 consists of 15 residues. Here the CDR3 DNA reads TGTGCCATCAGTCCAGGGACCTCTTCTGGAAACACCATATATTTT. Amino acids: CAISPGTSSGNTIYF.

This clonotype was seen repeatedly, ten times or more. The J gene is TRBJ2-7, the V gene TRBV20-1; TRBD1 matches at 7 bases. With V trimmed by 5 bases and J by 0 bases, 4 bases remained unmatched. Germline V gene data show CDR1 as DFQATT and CDR2 as SNEGSKA (reference sequence). The CDR3 is 13 residues long. CDR3 amino acids: CSAGQGVSYEQYF. DNA of the CDR3: TGCAGTGCTGGGCAGGGGGTCTCCTACGAGCAGTACTTC.

Within the sample, this clonotype is medium-sized. The V call is TRBV5-1, the J call TRBJ2-3; perhaps TRBD1 as D (6 bases). This CDR3 has 13 amino acids. The germline V and J ends were trimmed by 5 bases and 4 bases, with 11 bases remaining between them. Germline V gene sequence: CDR1 SGHRS, CDR2 YFSETQ. CDR3 in amino acids: CASRQDSADTQYF. DNA of the CDR3: TGCGCCAGCAGACAGGACAGCGCAGATACGCAGTATTTT.

This clonotype has at least ten counts. The chain couples TRBV2 to TRBJ1-5, with D unclear. V gave up 2 bases and J gave up 5 bases, with 10 bases separating them. Germline values: CDR1 SNHLY, CDR2 FYNNEI. There are 14 residues in the CDR3. In DNA form, the CDR3 reads TGTGCCAGCAGTGAAAGTTTATCTGATCAGCCCCAGCATTTT. Protein sequence: CASSESLSDQPQHF.